This T cell receptor beta chain was recovered during a study of PD-L1 blockade in urothelial cancer. Germline V gene data show CDR1 as SEHNR and CDR2 as FQNEAQ (reference sequence). The length of the CDR3 is 15 residues. Trimming removed 5 bases at V and 4 bases at J, with 14 bases between. Time point meaning: pretreatment peripheral blood. Some clones are missing from TCRdb's copy, which holds only in-frame ones; the method was immunoSEQ multiplex PCR. The repertoire holds tens of thousands of clones, with roughly 84% as singletons. Sequences were derived from PBMCs, sampled around atezolizumab (anti-PD-L1) treatment. The TCR was taken from a man aged 55 to 70 with urothelial cancer. V usage is TRBV7-9 and J usage is TRBJ1-4; weak D call: TRBD1 (5 bases). CDR3 DNA: TGTGCCAGCAGCCTACCGAAGGGACTTAATGAAAAACTGTTTTTT. Amino acids: CASSLPKGLNEKLFF.